This TCR beta chain was recovered during a study of CD4+ T cells in melanoma. Overall study findings and caveats: CD8+ T cell, macrophage and B cell function reportedly correlated with neoantigen-specific CD4+ T cells. Reportedly, melanoma neoantigen-specific CD4+ T cells showed varied differentiation states.

A word on this clone: Its antigen is as yet unknown.

V lost 7 bases to trimming and J lost 8 bases, with 18 bases between them. Germline values: CDR1 SQVTM, CDR2 ANQGSEA. This CDR3 has 14 residues. The data were produced by immunoSEQ multiplex PCR, yet TCRdb's version contains in-frame clones alone and is incomplete. The sample records almost 15,000 clones, roughly 88% being singletons. The origin of this receptor is a human donor with melanoma. Sequences were obtained from cells from a culture (not recorded whether cultured in vitro). The chain carries TRBV29-1 and TRBJ1-6, with D possibly TRBD1 on 5 matching bases. CDR3 nucleotides: TGCAGCGCCGGAAAGACAGTTAACGATTCACCCCTCCACTTT. Its protein product is CSAGKTVNDSPLHF.